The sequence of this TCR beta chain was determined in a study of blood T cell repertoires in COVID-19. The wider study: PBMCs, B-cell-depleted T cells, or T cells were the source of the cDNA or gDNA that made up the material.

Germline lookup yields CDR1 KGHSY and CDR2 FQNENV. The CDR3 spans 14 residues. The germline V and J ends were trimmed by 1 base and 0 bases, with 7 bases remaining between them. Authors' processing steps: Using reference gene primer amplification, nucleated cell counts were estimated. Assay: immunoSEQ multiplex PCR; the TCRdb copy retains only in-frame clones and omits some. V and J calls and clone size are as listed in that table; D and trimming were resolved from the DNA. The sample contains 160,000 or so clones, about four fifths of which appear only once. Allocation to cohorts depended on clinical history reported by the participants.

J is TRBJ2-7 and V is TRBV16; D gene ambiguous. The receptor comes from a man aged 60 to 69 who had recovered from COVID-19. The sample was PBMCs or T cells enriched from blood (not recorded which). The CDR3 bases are TGTGCCAGCAGCCAATTGGCGGACTCCTACGAGCAGTACTTC. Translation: CASSQLADSYEQYF.